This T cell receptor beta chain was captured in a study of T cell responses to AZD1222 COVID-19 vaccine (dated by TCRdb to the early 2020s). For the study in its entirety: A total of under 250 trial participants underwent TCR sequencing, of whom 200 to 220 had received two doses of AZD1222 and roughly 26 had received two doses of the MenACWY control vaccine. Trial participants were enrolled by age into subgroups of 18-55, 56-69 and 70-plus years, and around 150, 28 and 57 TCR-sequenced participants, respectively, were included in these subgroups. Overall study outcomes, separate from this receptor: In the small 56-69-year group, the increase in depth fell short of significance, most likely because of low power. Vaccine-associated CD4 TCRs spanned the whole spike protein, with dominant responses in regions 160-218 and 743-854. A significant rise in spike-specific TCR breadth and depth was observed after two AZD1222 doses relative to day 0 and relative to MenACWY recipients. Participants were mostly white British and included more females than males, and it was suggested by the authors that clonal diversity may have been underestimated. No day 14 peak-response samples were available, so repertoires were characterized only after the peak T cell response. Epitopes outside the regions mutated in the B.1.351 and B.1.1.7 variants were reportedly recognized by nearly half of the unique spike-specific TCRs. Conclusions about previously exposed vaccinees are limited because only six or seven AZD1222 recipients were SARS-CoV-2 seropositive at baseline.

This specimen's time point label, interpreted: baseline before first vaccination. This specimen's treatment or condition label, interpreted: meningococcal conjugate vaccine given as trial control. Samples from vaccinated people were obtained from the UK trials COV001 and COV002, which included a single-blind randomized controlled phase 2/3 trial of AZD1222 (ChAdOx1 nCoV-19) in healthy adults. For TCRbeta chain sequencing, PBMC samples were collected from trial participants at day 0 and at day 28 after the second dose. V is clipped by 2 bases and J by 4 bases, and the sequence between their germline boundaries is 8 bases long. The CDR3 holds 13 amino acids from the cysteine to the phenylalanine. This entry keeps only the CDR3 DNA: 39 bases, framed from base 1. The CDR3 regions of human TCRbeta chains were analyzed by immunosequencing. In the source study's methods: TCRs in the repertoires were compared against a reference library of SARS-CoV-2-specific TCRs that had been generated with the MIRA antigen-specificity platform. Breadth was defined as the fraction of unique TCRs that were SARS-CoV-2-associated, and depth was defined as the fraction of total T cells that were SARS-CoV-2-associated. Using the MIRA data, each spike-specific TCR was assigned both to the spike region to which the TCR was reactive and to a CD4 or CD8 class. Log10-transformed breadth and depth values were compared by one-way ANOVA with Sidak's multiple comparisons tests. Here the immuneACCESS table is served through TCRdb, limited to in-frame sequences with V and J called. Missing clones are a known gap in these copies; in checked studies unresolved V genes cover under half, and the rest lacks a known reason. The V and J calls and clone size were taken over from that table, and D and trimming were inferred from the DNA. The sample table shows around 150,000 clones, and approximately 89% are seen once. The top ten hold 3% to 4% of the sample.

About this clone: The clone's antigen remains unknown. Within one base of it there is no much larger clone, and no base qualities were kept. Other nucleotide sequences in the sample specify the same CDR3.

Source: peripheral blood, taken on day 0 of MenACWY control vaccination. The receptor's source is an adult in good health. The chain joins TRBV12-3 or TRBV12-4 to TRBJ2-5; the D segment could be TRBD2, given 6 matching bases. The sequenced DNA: TGTGCCAGCAGTTTAACGGGGGTAGAGACCCAGTACTTC. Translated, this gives CASSLTGVETQYF.